This T cell receptor beta chain was documented in a study of cytomegalovirus exposure and HLA in healthy donors. Both 60 Vbeta primers and 13 Jbeta primers went into the PCR. Original handling: The count from a later analysis was 60 million to 85 million unique TCR beta chains, 9.5 million to 11 million of them shared. Produced via immunoSEQ multiplex PCR; TCRdb's table is partial and in-frame only. V, J and clone size reflect that table, while D and trimming were determined from the DNA. The profile shows around 110,000 clones, 60% to 75% of them singletons. The junction had 17 bases not matched to a gene; V was cut back by 8 bases and J by 1 base. Germline loops: CDR1 WSHSY, CDR2 SAAADI. This CDR3 has 19 residues.

This TCR was sampled from a male donor in good health and CMV-seropositive. This chain connects TRBV10-2 to TRBJ2-1, with 10 bases matching TRBD2. The sample was PBMCs. The CDR3 reads CASQRWLAGEKWSYNEQFF. CDR3 in DNA: TGCGCCAGCCAGAGGTGGCTAGCGGGAGAAAAGTGGTCCTACAATGAGCAGTTCTTC.